This T cell receptor beta chain was identified in a study of cytomegalovirus exposure and HLA in healthy donors. This PCR relied on a set of 60 Vbeta primers and 13 Jbeta primers. Assay used: immunoSEQ multiplex PCR; TCRdb lists only in-frame clones, some missing. The sample records fewer than 150,000 clones, approximately 80% being singletons. From germline, CDR1 is MNHEY and CDR2 SMNVEV (reference sequence). V was pared by 4 bases and J by 5 bases, with 10 bases of the junction left unmatched. The CDR3 has 16 amino acids. The chain uses TRBV27 and TRBJ1-4; 7 bases align to TRBD1. The material sequenced was PBMCs. The TCR was taken from a man aged 35 to 55 in good health and CMV-seronegative. CDR3 DNA sequence: TGTGCCAGCAGTTCGTTAGGGGGCGCGAGGAATGAAAAACTGTTTTTT. This codes for CASSSLGGARNEKLFF. Variable domain in full (rest from reference TRBV27 and TRBJ1-4): EAQVTQNPRYLITVTGKKLTVTCSQNMNHEYMSWYRQDPGLGLRQIYYSMNVEVTDKGDVPEGYKVSRKEKRNFPLILESPSPNQTSLYFCASSSLGGARNEKLFFGSGTQLSVL.